The next 21 T cell receptor beta chains were all read from a single sample in a study of T cell repertoires in cytomegalovirus infection. These receptors are not linked to any known antigen. TCRdb re-derived calls from the reads in MiXCR, one entry per CDR3 protein. The repertoire holds about 220,000 distinct CDR3 sequences, with around 35% as singletons. This material consisted of CD8+ T cells from cultured PBMCs, taken from culture after CMV antigen stimulation. These receptors originate from a human donor in good health (CMV status not recorded). Some clones in this sample may be carry-over from other donors' samples.

The chain employs TRBV7-4 and TRBJ1-1; D ambiguous. Trimming shortened V by 5 bases and J by 6 bases, and 16 bases separated the two germline ends. The CDR3 is 14 amino acids. CDR1 and CDR2 (germline): SGHVT, SQSDAQ. The chain's CDR3 is CASSPRRSVAEAFF. The DNA for the CDR3 is TGTGCCAGCAGCCCCCGGCGGTCAGTAGCTGAAGCTTTCTTT.

This clonotype was seen a few times. This chain uses TRBV14 with TRBJ1-2; TRBD1 is a possible D gene (5 bases). This CDR3 is 15 amino acids long. Trimming took 4 bases from V and 7 from J, leaving 19 bases between them. Germline CDR1 reads SGHDN; CDR2 reads FVKESK. The CDR3 loop reads CASSPAWGWGLGYTF. CDR3 coding DNA: TGTGCCAGCAGCCCCGCATGGGGGTGGGGACTTGGCTACACCTTC.

The V call is TRBV10-3, the J call TRBJ2-1, with D possibly being TRBD1 or TRBD2 (6 bases each). V was clipped by 2 bases and J by 9 bases, with 17 bases between them. Germline CDR1 reads ENHRY; CDR2 reads SYGVKD. The CDR3 spans 15 residues. The CDR3 sequence is CAISEPGGLNIEQFF. The DNA of the CDR3 is TGTGCCATCAGTGAGCCTGGGGGGCTAAACATTGAGCAGTTCTTC.

This clonotype was detected only a few times. The chain recombines TRBV11-1 with TRBJ2-3; D remains ambiguous. CDR3 size: 14 residues. Germline CDR1 is SGHAT and CDR2 is FQDESV (reference sequence). Trimming took 2 bases from V and 2 from J, leaving 8 bases between them. The CDR3 spells CASSLLDHTDTQYF. The CDR3 nucleotides read TGTGCCAGCAGCTTATTGGACCACACAGATACGCAGTATTTT.

This clonotype came up a few times. The gene calls are TRBV10-2 and TRBJ1-1; D gene ambiguous. Per germline, CDR1 WSHSY and CDR2 SAAADI. Trimming left V 6 bases short and J 0 bases short, with 11 bases between. CDR3 length: 14 amino acids. CDR3 DNA: TGCGCCAGCAGATCCGACACCTTGAACACTGAAGCTTTCTTT. This gives the protein CASRSDTLNTEAFF.

This rearrangement joins TRBV27 to TRBJ2-2; a weak D match, TRBD2 (5 bases). Trimming removed 0 bases at V and 4 bases at J, with 18 bases between. This CDR3 spans 18 amino acids. CDR1 is MNHEY and CDR2 is SMNVEV in the germline V gene (reference sequence). CDR3 amino acids: CASSLSPWTEESTGELFF. DNA of the CDR3: TGTGCCAGCAGTTTATCCCCTTGGACTGAAGAGAGCACCGGGGAGCTGTTTTTT.

This clonotype was detected ten times or more. Sequence at one end of the junction differs from germline and may be a read error. The chain joins TRBV7-7 to TRBJ2-7; no firm D call. CDR3 length equals 13 residues. CDR1 and CDR2 from the germline V gene are SSHAT and FNYEAQ (reference sequence). The CDR3 reads CASSRDHTYEQYF. CDR3 in DNA: TGTGCTAGCAGCCGAGACCATACCTACGAGCAGTACTTC.

Here the CDR3 reads CSARSEGLPTEGNYGYTF. The DNA for the CDR3 is TGCAGTGCTAGATCGGAGGGGCTCCCTACAGAGGGGAACTATGGCTACACCTTC. The chain combines TRBV20-1 with TRBJ1-2, with D perhaps matching TRBD1 (5 bases). The CDR3 has 18 amino acids. Germline V gene lookup returns CDR1 DFQATT and CDR2 SNEGSKA (reference sequence). The germline V and J ends were trimmed by 2 bases and 2 bases, with 24 bases remaining between them.

This clonotype appeared a few times. The genes are TRBV7-3 and TRBJ2-1; 7 bases are a match to TRBD1. CDR3 length equals 13 residues. V shed 10 bases, J shed 4 bases, and the junction held 7 bases outside the gene matches. The germline gives CDR1 SGHTA, CDR2 FQGTGA. The chain's CDR3 is CATSQGQYNEQFF. The CDR3, as DNA: TGTGCCACCTCCCAGGGACAGTACAATGAGCAGTTCTTC.

V usage is TRBV4-1 and J usage is TRBJ2-1, with a possible D match to TRBD1 (5 bases). The CDR3 totals 15 residues. Germline-derived CDR1 and CDR2 are MGHRA and YSYEKL. With 1 base removed from V and 7 bases from J, the gap between germline ends came to 14 bases. CDR3 nucleotide sequence: TGCGCCAGCAGCCAAGTAGAGTGGGGCCTGAATGAGCAGTTCTTC. This gives the protein CASSQVEWGLNEQFF.

This chain joins TRBV24-1 and TRBJ2-3; 9 bases line up with TRBD1. J lost 1 base, V lost 1 base, and 2 bases had no gene match. This CDR3 spans 16 amino acids. In germline, CDR1 is KGHDR, CDR2 SFDVKD. The CDR3 bases are TGTGCCACCAGTGATTTTAGGGACAGGGGCACAGATACGCAGTATTTT. Translating gives CATSDFRDRGTDTQYF.

This clonotype was seen a handful of times. The chain has TRBV6-6 and TRBJ1-1; possibly TRBD1 for D (5 bases). The CDR3 has 14 residues. V lost 5 bases to trimming and J lost 1 base, with 11 bases between them. Germline assignment: CDR1 MNHNY and CDR2 SVGAGI (reference sequence). The CDR3 sequence is CASSDGGRNTEAFF. The CDR3 DNA follows: TGTGCCAGCAGTGACGGGGGGAGGAACACTGAAGCTTTCTTT.

CDR3 amino acids: CASSQTGNTEAFF. The CDR3 coding sequence is TGCGCCAGCAGCCAAACAGGAAACACTGAAGCTTTCTTT. The V gene is TRBV4-1, the J gene TRBJ1-1, with D possibly matching TRBD1 (5 bases). The CDR3 is 13 amino acids. The V end was cut by 2 bases, the J end by 2 bases, with 6 bases between. Per germline, CDR1 MGHRA and CDR2 YSYEKL.

This clonotype has just a few counts. The chain recombines TRBV10-3 with TRBJ2-3, with TRBD2 identical over 11 bases. The CDR3 spans 18 residues. Looked up from germline, CDR1 is ENHRY and CDR2 is SYGVKD. Trimming took 6 bases from V and 2 from J; bases not matched to a gene: 13. In DNA form, the CDR3 reads TGTGCCATCAGAGTTGGGCTAGCGGGAGGTCCTCCCACAGATACGCAGTATTTT. Its translation: CAIRVGLAGGPPTDTQYF.

The sample holds many counts of this clonotype. CDR3 nucleotide sequence: TGTGCCAGCAGCCTGGACGGCCGCCTCAGCTCTGGGGCCAACGTCCTGACTTTC. Its translation: CASSLDGRLSSGANVLTF. The V gene is TRBV7-8, the J gene TRBJ2-6, with D unclear. Between the trimmed V and J ends, which lost 5 bases and 0 bases, there was a span of 17 bases. This CDR3 has 18 amino acids. Germline lookup yields CDR1 SGHVS and CDR2 FQNEAQ.

The table lists this clonotype with a few counts. This chain connects TRBV7-3 to TRBJ2-5; D is perhaps TRBD1 (6 bases). This CDR3 is 14 amino acids long. Per the germline V gene, CDR1 is SGHTA and CDR2 is FQGTGA. With 5 bases removed from V and 0 bases from J, the gap between germline ends came to 10 bases. The CDR3 is CASSTAGDQETQYF. The CDR3 DNA sequence: TGTGCCAGCAGCACCGCAGGGGACCAAGAGACCCAGTACTTC.

This clonotype appeared a few times. CDR3 nucleotides: TGTGCCAGCAGTCCCTCGATACAGGGCGTTGGTGGCTACACCTTC. Its translation: CASSPSIQGVGGYTF. The J gene is TRBJ1-2, the V gene TRBV6-1; D possibly corresponds to TRBD1 (6 bases). Trimming shortened V by 5 bases and J by 7 bases, and 20 bases separated the two germline ends. The CDR3 runs 15 residues. The V gene's germline CDR1 is MNHNS and CDR2 SASEGT.

The CDR3 region has the DNA TGTGCCAGCAGCTCTGTCGAGACCCAGTACTTC. It is translated as CASSSVETQYF. This chain links TRBV11-2 with TRBJ2-5; D gene ambiguous. The CDR3 spans 11 residues. The ends were cut back, 4 bases at V and 5 bases at J, with 5 bases in the middle. Per the germline V gene, CDR1 is SGHAT and CDR2 is FQNNGV.

This clonotype was picked up many times. V usage is TRBV20-1 and J usage is TRBJ1-1; 7 nucleotides agree with TRBD1. With 5 bases clipped from V and 1 base from J, the junction kept 10 bases outside the gene matches. The CDR3 extends over 15 amino acids. Germline lookup yields CDR1 DFQATT and CDR2 SNEGSKA (reference sequence). In DNA, the CDR3 is TGCAGTGCTGGGGACAGCGGAAGAGGGAACACTGAAGCTTTCTTT. Its translation: CSAGDSGRGNTEAFF.

The J gene is TRBJ2-3, the V gene TRBV20-1, with D perhaps matching TRBD1 or TRBD2 (6 bases each). Germline V gene data show CDR1 as DFQATT and CDR2 as SNEGSKA (reference sequence). This CDR3 spans 14 amino acids. The CDR3 is CRGGQTTSTDTQYF. In nucleotides, the CDR3 is TGCAGGGGAGGACAGACGACCAGCACAGATACGCAGTATTTT.

The rearrangement links TRBV7-2 to TRBJ1-1; D might be TRBD1 (5 bases). In germline, CDR1 is SGHTA, CDR2 FQGNSA. Trimming pared 0 bases from V and 10 bases from J, leaving 9 bases between. This CDR3 has 12 amino acids. In nucleotides, the CDR3 is TGTGCCAGCAGCTTAGCGGGGGAAGGAGCTTTCTTT. Its translation is CASSLAGEGAFF.